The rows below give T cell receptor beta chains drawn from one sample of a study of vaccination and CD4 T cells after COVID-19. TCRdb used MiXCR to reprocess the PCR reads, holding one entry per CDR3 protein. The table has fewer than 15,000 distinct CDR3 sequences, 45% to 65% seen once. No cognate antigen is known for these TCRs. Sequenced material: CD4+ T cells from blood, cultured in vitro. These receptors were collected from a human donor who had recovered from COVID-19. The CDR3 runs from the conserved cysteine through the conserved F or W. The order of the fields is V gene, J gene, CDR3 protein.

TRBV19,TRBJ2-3,CASSSGTSKGDTQYF
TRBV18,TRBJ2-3,CASSPSVAGGFTDTQYF
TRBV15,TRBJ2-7,CATSREYGSYEQYF
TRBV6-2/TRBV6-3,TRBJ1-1,CASSYSTGLNTEAFF
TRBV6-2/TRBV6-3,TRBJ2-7,CASNRGPSYEQYF
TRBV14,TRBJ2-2,CATARLADTGELFF
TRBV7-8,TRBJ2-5,CASSFKLIAGDEETQYF
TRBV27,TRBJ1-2,CASSWDGSPYGYTF
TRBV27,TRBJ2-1,CASTLIGTSGINEQFF
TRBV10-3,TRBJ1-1,CAISSGLTEAFF
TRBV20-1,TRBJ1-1,CSARSPLGQGANTEAFF
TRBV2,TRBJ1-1,CASSEGLVEPEAFF
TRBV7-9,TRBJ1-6,CASSLWDSNNSPLHF
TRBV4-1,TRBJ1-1,CASSQEVRGIGAFF
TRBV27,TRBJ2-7,CASSLKGGGRVGYEQYF
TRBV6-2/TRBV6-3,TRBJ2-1,CASSYSTRDSLAEQFF
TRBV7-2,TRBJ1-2,CASSPDRGDFNYGYTF
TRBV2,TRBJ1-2,CASSEAGTGPYGYTF
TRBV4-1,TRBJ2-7,CASSPRGRGQTYEQYF
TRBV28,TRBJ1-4,CASSGEQGYEKLFF
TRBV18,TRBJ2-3,CASSPNFVDTQYF
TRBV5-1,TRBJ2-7,CASSLVGLAGANEQYF
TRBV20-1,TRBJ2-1,CSARRLAGGQEQFF
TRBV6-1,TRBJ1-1,CASSPGTANTEAFF
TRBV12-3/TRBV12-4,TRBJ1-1,CASSLGTANTEAFF
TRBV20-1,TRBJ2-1,CSALGGTSGRVEQFF
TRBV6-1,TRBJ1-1,CASSSRSTAFF
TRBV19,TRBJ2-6,CASSRDRGYSSGANVLTF
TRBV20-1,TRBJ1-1,CSVPETRDRAFF
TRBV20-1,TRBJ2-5,CSARDSGRAFGVDWETQYF
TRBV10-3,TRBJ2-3,CAISVGLSADTQYF
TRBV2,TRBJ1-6,CASSEEISPLHF
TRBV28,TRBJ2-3,CASSQTGGGYTQYF
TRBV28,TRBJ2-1,CASSKGLGNEQFF
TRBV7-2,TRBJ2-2,CASSLRIRNGDTGELFF
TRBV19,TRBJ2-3,CASSRPGEQGDTQYF
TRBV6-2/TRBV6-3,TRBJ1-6,CASSIIDRGLNNSPLHF
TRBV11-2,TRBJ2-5,CASSLDPRPNRGETQYF
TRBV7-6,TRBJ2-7,CASSLDRESSYEQYF
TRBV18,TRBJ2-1,CASSRISGGNEQFF
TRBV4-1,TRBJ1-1,CASSQESFPRRGTEAFF
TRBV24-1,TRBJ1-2,CATSDYNSDNYGYTF
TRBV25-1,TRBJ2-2,CASSDSGRDTGELFF
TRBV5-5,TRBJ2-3,CASSLARGWYTQYF
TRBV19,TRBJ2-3,CASNRQGVADTQYF
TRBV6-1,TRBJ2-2,CASSIGTGGDTGELFF
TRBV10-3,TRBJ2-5,CAISESGAGETQYF
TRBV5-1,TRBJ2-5,CASSPRQGQETQYF